Listed below are T cell receptor beta chains from one sample, sequenced in a study of T cell changes during pregnancy in multiple sclerosis. Sequencing was performed with immunoSEQ multiplex PCR; in TCRdb, only in-frame clones are kept and a portion is missing. Seen here are approximately 26,000 clones, nearly 90% observed once, and the top ten hold roughly 0.77%. Sample: CD4+ T cells from peripheral blood mononuclear cells, taken in the second trimester of pregnancy. These receptor sequences come from a female donor with multiple sclerosis, enrolled in a pregnancy study. Both conserved end residues are part of each CDR3. A D gene is named only where the DNA matches it firmly.

J gene | D gene | V gene | CDR3 protein
TRBJ2-1 | - | TRBV7-3 | CASSLTSAGPYNEQFF
TRBJ1-1 | - | TRBV7-3 | CASSLLGRDTEAFF
TRBJ2-7 | - | TRBV2 | CASAQVSTEQYF
TRBJ2-1 | TRBD2 | TRBV2 | CASSEVAGGSPQNEQFF
TRBJ2-1 | TRBD2 | TRBV7-9 | CASSFTAGGQNEQFF
TRBJ1-1 | - | TRBV7-3 | CASSLHSSNTEAFF
TRBJ1-4 | - | TRBV9 | CASSSYGQSWEKLFF
TRBJ1-1 | TRBD1 | TRBV25-1 | CASSEGAGGPMNTEAFF
TRBJ2-5 | TRBD2 | TRBV9 | CASSAGGAGVQETQYF
TRBJ1-2 | - | TRBV7-2 | CASSPHRENYGYTF
TRBJ1-3 | TRBD1 | TRBV2 | CASGTGGNTIYF
TRBJ1-3 | TRBD1 | TRBV30 | CAWSGTGAGNTIYF
TRBJ2-7 | TRBD2 | TRBV19 | CASSSSGVASYEQYF
TRBJ2-1 | - | TRBV10-1 | CASSEGGPYNEQFF
TRBJ1-1 | TRBD1 | TRBV5-1 | CASSLQGVVTEAFF
TRBJ2-1 | - | TRBV6-1 | CASSLRSYNEQFF
TRBJ2-7 | TRBD1 | TRBV25-1 | CASATGGYEQYF
TRBJ2-5 | - | TRBV6-1 | CASRLTGNRETQYF
TRBJ2-1 | - | TRBV5-1 | CASSATDSSYNEQFF
TRBJ1-5 | - | TRBV2 | CASSVGRADQPQHF
TRBJ2-7 | TRBD1 | TRBV7-9 | CASSLGTGDEQYF
TRBJ2-2 | TRBD1 | TRBV23-1 | CASRRIDRGEIGELFF
TRBJ1-2 | TRBD1 | TRBV10-3 | CAISELTGTGGDGYTF
TRBJ1-4 | - | TRBV7-9 | CASSLVPLTASNEKLFF
TRBJ1-1 | - | TRBV7-3 | CASSFGTTGQEAFF
TRBJ2-3 | - | TRBV5-1 | CASSLVGGSPDTQYF
TRBJ1-2 | - | TRBV5-1 | CASSLIPQSGYGYTF
TRBJ1-1 | TRBD1 | TRBV23-1 | CASRDRVLNTEAFF
TRBJ2-2 | - | TRBV9 | CASSVEGRRDTGELFF
TRBJ2-7 | TRBD2 | TRBV2 | CASSDQGGGYEQYF
TRBJ2-7 | - | TRBV11-2 | CASSLTLSQGIEQYF
TRBJ1-1 | - | TRBV2 | CASSQQGYTEAFF
TRBJ2-1 | - | TRBV9 | CASSVSGRVYNEQFF
TRBJ1-6 | - | TRBV4-1 | CASSQGGDGNSPLHF
TRBJ2-3 | - | TRBV4-3 | CASSQVSLGRGTDTQYF
TRBJ2-5 | - | TRBV25-1 | CASSETGSIETQYF
TRBJ1-2 | - | TRBV2 | CASRIDSAFNYGYTF
TRBJ1-2 | - | TRBV7-2 | CASSQRGGGNYGYTF
TRBJ1-3 | - | TRBV9 | CASSGGALVGGVGNTIYF
TRBJ1-1 | TRBD1 | TRBV27 | CASSLIQGLEAFF
TRBJ2-5 | TRBD2 | TRBV7-2 | CASTWTSGQETQYF
TRBJ1-1 | - | TRBV18 | CASSPSWGDGKNTEAFF
TRBJ1-2 | TRBD1 | TRBV19 | CASKLQGSNYGYTF
TRBJ2-1 | TRBD2 | TRBV5-1 | CASRYLTGTSFNEQFF
TRBJ2-2 | TRBD2 | TRBV29-1 | CSVKAGAGELFF
TRBJ1-1 | TRBD1 | TRBV5-1 | CASSFLAPGQGVTEAFF
TRBJ1-1 | - | TRBV27 | CASSLITGNTEAFF
TRBJ1-5 | TRBD1 | TRBV7-8 | CASSLALGQGNQPQHF
TRBJ2-7 | - | TRBV6-6 | CASSYSAGEYEQYF
TRBJ1-3 | TRBD1 | TRBV19 | CASKPWDRAGNTIYF